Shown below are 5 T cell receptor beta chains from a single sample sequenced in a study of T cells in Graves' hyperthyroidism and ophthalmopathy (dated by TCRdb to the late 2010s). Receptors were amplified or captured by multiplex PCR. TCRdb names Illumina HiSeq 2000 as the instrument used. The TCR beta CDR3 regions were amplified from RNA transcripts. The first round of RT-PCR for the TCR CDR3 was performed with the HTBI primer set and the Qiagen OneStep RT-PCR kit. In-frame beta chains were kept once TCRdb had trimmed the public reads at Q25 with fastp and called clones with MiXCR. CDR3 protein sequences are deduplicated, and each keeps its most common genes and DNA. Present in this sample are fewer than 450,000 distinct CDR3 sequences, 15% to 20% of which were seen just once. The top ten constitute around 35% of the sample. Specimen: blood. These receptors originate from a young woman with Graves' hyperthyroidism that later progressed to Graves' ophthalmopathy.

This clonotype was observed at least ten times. CDR3: CASSRRNSGIDEQFF. CDR3 DNA sequence: TGTGCCAGCAGCCGTAGAAATAGCGGGATAGATGAGCAGTTCTTC. The V and J genes are TRBV11-1 and TRBJ2-1; 8 bases agree with TRBD2. V lost 5 bases to trimming and J lost 8 bases; unmatched junction nucleotides: 11. There are 15 residues in the CDR3. The germline CDR1 and CDR2 sequences are SGHAT and FQDESV (reference sequence). The whole variable domain, remainder taken from reference TRBV11-1 and TRBJ2-1, is EAEVAQSPRYKITEKSQAVAFWCDPISGHATLYWYRQILGQGPELLVQFQDESVVDDSQLPKDRFSAERLKGVDSTLKIQPAELGDSAMYLCASSRRNSGIDEQFFGPGTRLTVL.

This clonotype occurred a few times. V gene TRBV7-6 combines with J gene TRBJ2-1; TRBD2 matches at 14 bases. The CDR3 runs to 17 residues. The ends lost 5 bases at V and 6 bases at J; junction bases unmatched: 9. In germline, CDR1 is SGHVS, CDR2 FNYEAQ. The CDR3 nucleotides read TGTGCCAGCAGCCCCGAGACTAGCGGGGGGGGTTTCAATGAGCAGTTCTTC. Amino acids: CASSPETSGGGFNEQFF. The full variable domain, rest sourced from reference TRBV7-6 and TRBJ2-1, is GAGVSQSPRYKVTKRGQDVALRCDPISGHVSLYWYRQALGQGPEFLTYFNYEAQQDKSGLPNDRFSAERPEGSISTLTIQRTEQRDSAMYRCASSPETSGGGFNEQFFGPGTRLTVL.

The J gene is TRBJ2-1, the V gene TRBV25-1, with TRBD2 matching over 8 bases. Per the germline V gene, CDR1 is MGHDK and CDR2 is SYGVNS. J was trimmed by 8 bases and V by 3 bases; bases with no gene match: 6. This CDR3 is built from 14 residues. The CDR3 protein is CASSEGLDADEQFF. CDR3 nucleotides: TGTGCCAGCAGTGAGGGACTAGACGCGGATGAGCAGTTCTTC.

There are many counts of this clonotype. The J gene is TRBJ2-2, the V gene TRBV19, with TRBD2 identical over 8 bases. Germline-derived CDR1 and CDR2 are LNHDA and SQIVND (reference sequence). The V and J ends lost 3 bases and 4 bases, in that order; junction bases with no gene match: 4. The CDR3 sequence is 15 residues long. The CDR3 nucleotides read TGTGCCAGTAGTATTACTAGCGGATTCACCGGGGAGCTGTTTTTT. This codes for CASSITSGFTGELFF.

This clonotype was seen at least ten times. CDR3 coding DNA: TGTGCCAGCAGCCTCCTGGGGATAGCGGGGGCCCGGAACCAAGAGACCCAGTACTTC. Amino acids: CASSLLGIAGARNQETQYF. V and J are TRBV13 and TRBJ2-5; 9 bases align to TRBD2. Germline V gene data show CDR1 as PRHDT and CDR2 as FYEKMQ (reference sequence). After removal of 5 bases from V and 0 bases from J, the junction contained 16 bases not matched to a gene. This CDR3 has 19 residues. Together with reference TRBV13 and TRBJ2-5, the CDR3 gives the full variable domain: AAGVIQSPRHLIKEKRETATLKCYPIPRHDTVYWYQQGPGQDPQFLISFYEKMQSDKGSIPDRFSAQQFSDYHSELNMSSLELGDSALYFCASSLLGIAGARNQETQYFGPGTRLLVL.